The clone carrying this TCR beta chain was seen only once. Antigen specificity is unknown. TCRdb re-derived calls from the 5' RACE reads in MiXCR, one entry per CDR3 protein. The table records roughly 70,000 distinct CDR3 sequences, roughly 17% of them present only once. The data belong to a study of T-cell memory formation after mild COVID-19. Study-level information: TCR clusters were mostly confined to one donor each. Study-wide findings and caveats: Memory cells collected pre-infection included some clones that later responded, suggesting cross-reactive memory joined.

The CDR3 extends over 16 amino acids. Trimming took 11 bases from V and 6 from J; bases not matched to a gene: 16. Looked up from germline, CDR1 is MDHEN and CDR2 is SYDVKM. The sample taken for sequencing was PBMCs or a T cell subset sorted from them (not recorded which). The receptor was derived from an adult woman who had mild COVID-19 (a few samples of this study predate the infection). Cell type and time point are not known. This chain connects TRBV28 to TRBJ2-3; 11 bases map to TRBD2. The CDR3 sequence: CAVKLAGGRTADTQYF. CDR3 sequence (DNA): TGTGCCGTAAAGCTAGCGGGAGGCCGCACGGCTGATACGCAGTATTTT.